This T cell receptor beta chain comes out of a study of cytomegalovirus exposure and HLA in healthy donors. Study-wide results and limits: According to an earlier analysis, most TCR beta V segments yielded productive rearrangements about 87% or about 30% of the time. What a later analysis showed was that several of the most significant clusters appeared linked to common viral pathogens. A list of 164 TCR beta chains associated with cytomegalovirus was given.

Concerning this clone itself: Its target is unknown.

The PCR ran on 60 Vbeta and 13 Jbeta primers. Profiled with immunoSEQ multiplex PCR; TCRdb holds only in-frame clones, not every one. This table holds about 140,000 clones, around 73% found once. V was clipped by 1 base and J by 8 bases, with 8 bases between them. In germline, CDR1 is MDHEN, CDR2 SYDVKM. The CDR3 is 12 amino acids. This TCR was sampled from a woman in her thirties or forties in good health and CMV-seronegative. Sequencing was performed on PBMCs. V and J are TRBV28 and TRBJ1-1; the D is unclear. This chain's CDR3 is CASSLFTGEAFF. In DNA form, the CDR3 reads TGTGCCAGCAGTTTATTCACGGGGGAAGCTTTCTTT.